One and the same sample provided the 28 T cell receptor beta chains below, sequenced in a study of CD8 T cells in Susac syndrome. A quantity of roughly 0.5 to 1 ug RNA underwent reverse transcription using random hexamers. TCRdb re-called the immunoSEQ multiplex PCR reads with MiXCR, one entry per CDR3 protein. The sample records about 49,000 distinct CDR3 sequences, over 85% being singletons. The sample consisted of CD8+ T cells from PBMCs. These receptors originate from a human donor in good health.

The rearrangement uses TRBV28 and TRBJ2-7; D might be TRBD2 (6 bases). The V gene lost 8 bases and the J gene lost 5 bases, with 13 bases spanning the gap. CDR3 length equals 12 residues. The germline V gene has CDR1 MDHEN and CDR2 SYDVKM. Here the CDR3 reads CASGEGGHEQYF. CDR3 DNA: TGTGCCAGCGGAGAGGGAGGCCACGAGCAGTACTTC.

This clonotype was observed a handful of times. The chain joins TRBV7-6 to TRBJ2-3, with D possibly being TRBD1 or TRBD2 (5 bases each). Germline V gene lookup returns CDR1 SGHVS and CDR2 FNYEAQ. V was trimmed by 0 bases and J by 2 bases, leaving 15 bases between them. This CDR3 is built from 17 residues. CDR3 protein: CASSLARDGAITDTQYF. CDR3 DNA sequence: TGTGCCAGCAGCTTAGCCCGGGACGGGGCTATCACAGATACGCAGTATTTT. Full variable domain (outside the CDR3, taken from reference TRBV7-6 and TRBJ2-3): GAGVSQSPRYKVTKRGQDVALRCDPISGHVSLYWYRQALGQGPEFLTYFNYEAQQDKSGLPNDRFSAERPEGSISTLTIQRTEQRDSAMYRCASSLARDGAITDTQYFGPGTRLTVL.

CDR3 residues: CSVIRETQYF. The CDR3 region has the DNA TGCAGCGTTATCAGAGAGACCCAGTACTTC. The gene calls are TRBV29-1 and TRBJ2-5; D unclear. V was shortened by 5 bases and J by 4 bases, with 5 bases between the two germline ends. In germline, CDR1 is SQVTM, CDR2 ANQGSEA. The CDR3 sequence is 10 residues long.

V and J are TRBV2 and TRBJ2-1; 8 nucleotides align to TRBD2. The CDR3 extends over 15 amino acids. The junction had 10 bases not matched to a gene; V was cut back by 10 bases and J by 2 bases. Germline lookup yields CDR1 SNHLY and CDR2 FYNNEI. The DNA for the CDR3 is TGTGCCACCACCGGACTAGCAATAACCTACAATGAGCAGTTCTTC. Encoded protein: CATTGLAITYNEQFF. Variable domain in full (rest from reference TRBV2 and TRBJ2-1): EPEVTQTPSHQVTQMGQEVILRCVPISNHLYFYWYRQILGQKVEFLVSFYNNEISEKSEIFDDQFSVERPDGSNFTLKIRSTKLEDSAMYFCATTGLAITYNEQFFGPGTRLTVL.

The CDR3: CAWSGGVSNQPQHF. The CDR3 DNA is TGTGCCTGGAGTGGTGGGGTGAGCAATCAGCCCCAGCATTTT. V gene TRBV30 combines with J gene TRBJ1-5, with D uncertain. Germline V CDR1 and CDR2: GTSNPN, SVGIG (reference sequence). CDR3 size: 14 residues. The V end was cut by 1 base, the J end by 1 base, with 8 bases between.

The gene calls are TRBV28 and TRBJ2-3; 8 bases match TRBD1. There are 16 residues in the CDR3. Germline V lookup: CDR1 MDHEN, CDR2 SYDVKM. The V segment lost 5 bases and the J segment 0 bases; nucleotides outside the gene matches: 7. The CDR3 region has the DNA TGTGCCAGCAGTCCAACAGGGGGTCCTAGCACAGATACGCAGTATTTT. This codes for CASSPTGGPSTDTQYF.

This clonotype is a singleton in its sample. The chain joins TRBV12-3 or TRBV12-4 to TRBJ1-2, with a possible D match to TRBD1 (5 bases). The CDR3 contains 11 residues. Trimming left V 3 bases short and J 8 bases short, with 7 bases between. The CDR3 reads CASSFGDGYTF. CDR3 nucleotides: TGTGCCAGCAGTTTTGGGGACGGCTACACCTTC.

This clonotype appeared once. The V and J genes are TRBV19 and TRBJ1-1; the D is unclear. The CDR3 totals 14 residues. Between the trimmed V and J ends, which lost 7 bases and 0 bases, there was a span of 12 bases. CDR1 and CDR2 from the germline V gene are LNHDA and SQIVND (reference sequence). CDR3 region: CASTLGLLNTEAFF. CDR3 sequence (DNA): TGTGCCAGTACTCTCGGACTCCTGAACACTGAAGCTTTCTTT.

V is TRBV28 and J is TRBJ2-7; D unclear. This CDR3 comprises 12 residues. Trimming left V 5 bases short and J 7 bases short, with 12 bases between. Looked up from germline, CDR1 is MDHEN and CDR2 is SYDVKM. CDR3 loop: CASSLSPVEQYF. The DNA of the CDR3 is TGTGCCAGCAGTCTTAGTCCCGTAGAGCAGTACTTC. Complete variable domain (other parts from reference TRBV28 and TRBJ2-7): DVKVTQSSRYLVKRTGEKVFLECVQDMDHENMFWYRQDPGLGLRLIYFSYDVKMKEKGDIPEGYSVSREKKERFSLILESASTNQTSMYLCASSLSPVEQYFGPGTRLTVT.

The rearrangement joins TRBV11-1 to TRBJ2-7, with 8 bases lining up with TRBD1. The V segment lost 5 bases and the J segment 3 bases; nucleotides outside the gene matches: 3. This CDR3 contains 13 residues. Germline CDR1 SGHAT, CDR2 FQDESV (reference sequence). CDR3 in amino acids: CASSPGQDYEQYF. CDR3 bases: TGTGCCAGCAGCCCGGGACAGGACTACGAGCAGTACTTC.

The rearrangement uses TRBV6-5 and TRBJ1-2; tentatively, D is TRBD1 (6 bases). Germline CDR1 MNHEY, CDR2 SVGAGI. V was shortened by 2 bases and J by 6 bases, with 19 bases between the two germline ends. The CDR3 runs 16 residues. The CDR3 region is CASSYGFRQDQDGYTF. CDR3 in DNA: TGTGCCAGCAGTTACGGTTTCAGACAGGACCAAGATGGCTACACCTTC.

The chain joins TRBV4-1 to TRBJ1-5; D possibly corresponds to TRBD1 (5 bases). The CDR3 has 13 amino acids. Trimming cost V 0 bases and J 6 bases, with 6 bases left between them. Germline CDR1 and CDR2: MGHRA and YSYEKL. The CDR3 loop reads CASSQETVQPQHF. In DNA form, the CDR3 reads TGCGCCAGCAGCCAAGAGACAGTTCAGCCCCAGCATTTT.

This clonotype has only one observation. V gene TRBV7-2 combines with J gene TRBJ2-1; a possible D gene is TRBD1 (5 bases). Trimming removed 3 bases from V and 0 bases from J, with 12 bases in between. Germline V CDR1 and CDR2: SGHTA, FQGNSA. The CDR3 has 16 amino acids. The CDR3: CASSFGAGSSYNEQFF. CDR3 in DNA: TGTGCCAGCAGCTTTGGGGCAGGTAGCTCCTACAATGAGCAGTTCTTC.

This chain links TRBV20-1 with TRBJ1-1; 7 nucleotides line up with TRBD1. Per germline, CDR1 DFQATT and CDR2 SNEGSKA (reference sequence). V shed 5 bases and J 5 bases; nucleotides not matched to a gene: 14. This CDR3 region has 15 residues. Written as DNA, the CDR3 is TGCAGTGCTGACACCCGAGAGGGGGCAGTTACTGAAGCTTTCTTT. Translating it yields CSADTREGAVTEAFF.

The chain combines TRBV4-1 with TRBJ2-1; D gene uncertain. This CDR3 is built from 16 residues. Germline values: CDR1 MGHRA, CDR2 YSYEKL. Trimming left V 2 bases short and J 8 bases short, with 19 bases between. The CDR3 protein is CASSQPLDASGDEQFF. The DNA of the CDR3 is TGCGCCAGCAGCCAACCCTTAGACGCATCAGGCGATGAGCAGTTCTTC.

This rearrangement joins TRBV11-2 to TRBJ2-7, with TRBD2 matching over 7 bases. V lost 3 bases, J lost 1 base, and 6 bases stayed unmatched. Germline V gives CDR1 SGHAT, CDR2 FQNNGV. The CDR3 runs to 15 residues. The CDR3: CASSLEAGASYEQYF. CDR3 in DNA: TGTGCCAGCAGCTTGGAGGCGGGAGCTTCCTACGAGCAGTACTTC.

DNA of the CDR3: TGCGCCAGCAGCACACTAGAGGCGGTGGCGGCAACCTACGAGCAGTACTTC. This sequence encodes CASSTLEAVAATYEQYF. The rearrangement links TRBV4-1 to TRBJ2-7; D perhaps matches TRBD2 (5 bases). Trimming took 5 bases from V and 2 from J, leaving 22 bases between them. Germline lookup yields CDR1 MGHRA and CDR2 YSYEKL. The CDR3 spans 17 residues.

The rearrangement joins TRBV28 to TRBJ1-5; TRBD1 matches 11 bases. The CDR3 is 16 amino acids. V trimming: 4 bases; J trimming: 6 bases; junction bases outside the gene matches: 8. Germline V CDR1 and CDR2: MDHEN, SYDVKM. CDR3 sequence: CASSSQGTGGIQPQHF. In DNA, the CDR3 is TGTGCCAGCAGTTCCCAGGGGACAGGGGGAATTCAGCCCCAGCATTTT.

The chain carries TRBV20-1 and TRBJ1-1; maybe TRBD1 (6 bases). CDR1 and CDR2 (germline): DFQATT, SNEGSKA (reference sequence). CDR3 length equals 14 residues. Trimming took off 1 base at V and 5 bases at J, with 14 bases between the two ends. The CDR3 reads CSARVIGGDTEAFF. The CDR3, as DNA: TGCAGTGCTAGAGTCATCGGGGGCGATACTGAAGCTTTCTTT.

The CDR3 nucleotides read TGCAGCGTTGGAGTGGGTGGCTACACCTTC. Translating gives CSVGVGGYTF. The rearrangement uses TRBV29-1 and TRBJ1-2, with D uncertain. Germline CDR1 SQVTM, CDR2 ANQGSEA. Trimming took 4 bases from V and 7 from J, leaving 7 bases between them. This CDR3 region has 10 residues.

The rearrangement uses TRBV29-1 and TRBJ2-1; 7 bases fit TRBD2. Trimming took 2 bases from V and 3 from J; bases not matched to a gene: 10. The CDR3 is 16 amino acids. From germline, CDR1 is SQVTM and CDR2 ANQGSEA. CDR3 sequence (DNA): TGCAGCGTTGAACCCCCTCCCGGGACTATCTACAATGAGCAGTTCTTC. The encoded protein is CSVEPPPGTIYNEQFF.

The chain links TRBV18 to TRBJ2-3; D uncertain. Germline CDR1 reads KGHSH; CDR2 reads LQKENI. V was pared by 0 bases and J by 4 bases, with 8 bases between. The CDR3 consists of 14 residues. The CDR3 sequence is CASSPPVSSDTQYF. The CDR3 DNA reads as TGTGCCAGCTCACCACCCGTGTCTTCAGATACGCAGTATTTT.

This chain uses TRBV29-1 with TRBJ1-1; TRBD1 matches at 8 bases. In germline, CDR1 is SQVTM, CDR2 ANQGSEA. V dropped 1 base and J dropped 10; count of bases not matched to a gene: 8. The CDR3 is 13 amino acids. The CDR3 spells CSVEGGTGEGAFF. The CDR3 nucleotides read TGCAGCGTTGAAGGGGGGACAGGAGAAGGAGCTTTCTTT.

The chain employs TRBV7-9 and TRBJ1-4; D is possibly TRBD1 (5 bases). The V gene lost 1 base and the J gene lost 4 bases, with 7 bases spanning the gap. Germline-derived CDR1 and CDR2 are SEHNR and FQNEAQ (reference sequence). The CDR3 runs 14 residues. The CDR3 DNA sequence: TGTGCCAGCAGCTTAGTGGGGGTTAATGAAAAACTGTTTTTT. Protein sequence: CASSLVGVNEKLFF.

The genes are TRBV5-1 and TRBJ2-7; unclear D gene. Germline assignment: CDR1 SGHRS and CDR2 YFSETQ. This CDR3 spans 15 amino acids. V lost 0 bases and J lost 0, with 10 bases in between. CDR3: CASSLATPSSYEQYF. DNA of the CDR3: TGCGCCAGCAGCTTGGCCACCCCTAGCTCCTACGAGCAGTACTTC.

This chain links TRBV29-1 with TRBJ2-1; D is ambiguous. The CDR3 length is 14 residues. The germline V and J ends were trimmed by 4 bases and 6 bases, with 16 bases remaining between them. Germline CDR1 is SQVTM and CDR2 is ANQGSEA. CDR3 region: CSVGSAYDGNEQFF. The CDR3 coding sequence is TGCAGCGTTGGATCTGCTTATGACGGCAATGAGCAGTTCTTC.

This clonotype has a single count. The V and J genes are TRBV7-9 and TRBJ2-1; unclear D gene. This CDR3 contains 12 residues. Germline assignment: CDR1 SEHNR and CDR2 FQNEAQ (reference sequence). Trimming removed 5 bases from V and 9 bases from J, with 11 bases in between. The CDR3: CASSHPPFEQFF. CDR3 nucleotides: TGTGCCAGCAGCCACCCTCCGTTTGAGCAGTTCTTC.

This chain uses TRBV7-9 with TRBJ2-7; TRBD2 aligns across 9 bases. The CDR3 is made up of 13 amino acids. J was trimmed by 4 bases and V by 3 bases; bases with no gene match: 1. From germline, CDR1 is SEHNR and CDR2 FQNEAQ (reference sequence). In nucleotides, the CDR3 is TGTGCCAGCAGCTTTGCGGGAGGGTACGAGCAGTACTTC. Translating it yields CASSFAGGYEQYF.